The rows below give T cell receptor beta chains drawn from one sample of a study of tumor-infiltrating lymphocytes in primary liver carcinoma. Each CDR3 protein is one row after TCRdb ran MiXCR on the multiplex PCR reads. The table has approximately 100,000 distinct CDR3 sequences, about 70% seen once. Sequenced material: liver tumor tissue from sampling region 2. Every receptor here comes from a woman aged 55 to 70 with primary liver carcinoma and hepatitis B virus infection. Each CDR3 is given with its conserved first and last residue. Each record gives: V gene, clone size, D gene, J gene, CDR3 protein, CDR3 DNA. A D gene is named only where the DNA matches it firmly. The size field is filled for only some rows; it gives once, few, many or a size class.

TRBV28	-	-	TRBJ2-5	CASSSYVTQYF	TGTGCCAGTAGTTCTTACGTGACCCAGTACTTC
TRBV28	-	-	TRBJ2-7	CASSPHLHEQYF	TGTGCCAGCAGTCCCCACCTTCACGAGCAGTACTTC
TRBV7-2	-	TRBD2	TRBJ2-3	CASSLGAGERDTQYF	TGTGCCAGCAGCTTAGGGGCGGGAGAACGAGATACGCAGTATTTT
TRBV7-9	-	TRBD1	TRBJ1-5	CASSPGQGEQPQHF	TGTGCCAGCAGCCCTGGACAGGGAGAACAGCCCCAGCATTTT
TRBV7-9	once	TRBD1	TRBJ2-7	CASRLVPPGQGEYEQYF	TGTGCCAGCAGATTAGTTCCGCCGGGACAGGGGGAATACGAGCAGTACTTC
TRBV11-3	once	-	TRBJ2-3	CTGGLDRHTTDMQYF	TGTACCGGCGGCTTAGATCGACATACTACAGATATGCAGTATTTT
TRBV11-2	large	TRBD2	TRBJ2-3	CASRLEAGGTDTQYF	TGTGCCAGCAGACTAGAGGCGGGAGGCACAGATACGCAGTATTTT
TRBV5-1	many	TRBD2	TRBJ2-7	CASSTSGTSTYEQYF	TGCGCCAGCAGCACCAGCGGGACTAGCACCTACGAGCAGTACTTC
TRBV6-5	-	-	TRBJ2-1	CAGSYVVIAYNEQFF	TGTGCCGGCAGTTACGTAGTAATCGCCTACAATGAGCAGTTCTTC
TRBV6-6	few	-	TRBJ2-3	CASSHGTGQTSTDTRYF	TGTGCCAGCAGTCACGGGACAGGACAGACTAGCACAGATACGCGGTATTTT
TRBV11-2	-	-	TRBJ2-3	CTSSLDRSSPDTQYF	TGTACCAGCAGCTTGGATAGGTCCAGCCCAGATACGCAGTATTTT
TRBV4-1	-	-	TRBJ1-2	CVSSLDGRVSYSSGYTF	TGCGTCAGCAGCCTCGATGGGAGAGTTTCGTATTCTAGTGGCTACACCTTC
TRBV25-1	once	-	TRBJ2-3	CASSDEERREDTQYF	TGTGCCAGCAGTGATGAAGAGCGGAGGGAAGATACGCAGTATTTT
TRBV28	-	-	TRBJ2-4	CAIRDRVDIQYF	TGTGCCATCAGGGACCGGGTGGACATTCAGTACTTC
TRBV6-5	-	TRBD2	TRBJ2-7	CANKALQGLVDEQYF	TGTGCCAACAAAGCCTTGCAGGGACTAGTCGACGAGCAGTACTTC
TRBV6-5	many	-	TRBJ1-5	CASRRTWESNQPQHF	TGTGCCAGCCGACGAACGTGGGAGAGCAATCAGCCCCAGCATTTT
TRBV2	many	TRBD2	TRBJ2-5	CASSGGGGQETQYF	TGTGCCAGCAGTGGCGGGGGAGGCCAAGAGACCCAGTACTTC
TRBV12-3/TRBV12-4	-	TRBD1	TRBJ1-6	CASSRRQGGYSPLQF	TGTGCCAGCAGTCGTCGACAGGGGGGATATTCACCCCTCCAATTT
TRBV28	-	TRBD2	TRBJ2-1	CASSFSGRNSQQFF	TGTGCCAGCAGTTTTAGCGGGAGGAATAGTCAGCAGTTCTTC
TRBV11-2	-	-	TRBJ1-2	CASSLNPIRALCYDYTF	TGTGCCAGCAGCTTAAATCCGATCAGGGCGCTGTGCTATGACTACACCTTC
TRBV6-1	-	-	TRBJ2-2	CASSTGCSTWELFF	TGTGCCAGCAGTACAGGATGTAGCACCTGGGAGCTGTTTTTT
TRBV11-2	-	TRBD2	TRBJ2-1	CASSWTSGSEQFF	TGTGCTAGCAGCTGGACTAGCGGTTCAGAGCAGTTCTTC
TRBV11-2	-	TRBD2	TRBJ2-3	CTNSLDLSGLAGEGIDTQYF	TGTACCAACAGCTTAGATCTAAGTGGGTTAGCGGGAGAAGGGATAGATACGCAGTATTTC
TRBV11-3	-	-	TRBJ2-1	CASSISSAGNEQFF	TGTGCCAGCAGCATCTCTTCCGCTGGCAATGAGCAGTTCTTC
TRBV11-3	-	TRBD1	TRBJ2-2	CVSSRGGSYIANTGELFF	TGTGTTAGCAGCCGAGGGGGCTCTTATATCGCGAACACCGGGGAGTTGTTTTTT
TRBV20-1	-	-	TRBJ2-3	CSAKTPGLRTDTQYF	TGCAGTGCTAAGACCCCGGGACTCCGCACAGATACGCAGTATTTT
TRBV14	-	TRBD2	TRBJ2-1	CASSQVTSRSNEQFF	TGTGCCAGCAGCCAAGTGACTAGCAGGAGCAATGAGCAGTTCTTC
TRBV28	few	-	TRBJ1-1	CASSLSGVSRIGAFF	TGTGCCAGCAGTTTATCCGGCGTCAGTCGAATCGGAGCTTTCTTT
TRBV6-5	-	TRBD1	TRBJ2-1	CASSSGGNELFF	TGTGCCAGCAGTTCAGGGGGCAATGAGTTGTTCTTC
TRBV20-1	-	TRBD2	TRBJ2-5	CSASERERVQETQYF	TGCAGTGCTAGTGAGCGGGAGAGGGTCCAAGAGACCCAGTACTTC
TRBV28	once	TRBD1	TRBJ2-1	CVSTAPGGARIYNEQFF	TGTGTCAGCACTGCACCAGGGGGCGCTCGTATCTACAATGAGCAGTTCTTC
TRBV9	-	-	TRBJ2-2	CASSPRHGNTGELFF	TGTGCCAGCAGCCCGCGACATGGGAACACCGGGGAGCTGTTTTTT
TRBV11-2	medium-sized	-	TRBJ2-3	CASSLAGQPYSDTQYF	TGTGCCAGCAGCTTAGCAGGGCAGCCGTATTCAGATACGCAGTATTTT
TRBV4-1	-	TRBD2	TRBJ2-3	CATNQGLLSTDTQYF	TGCGCCACCAACCAGGGACTACTAAGCACAGATACGCAGTATTTT
TRBV5-1	-	-	TRBJ2-3	CASGLGGDTQYF	TGCGCCAGCGGTTTAGGGGGAGATACGCAGTATTTT
TRBV6-5	few	TRBD1	TRBJ1-4	CASSYRGGREKLSF	TGTGCTAGCAGTTACAGGGGCGGGCGTGAAAAACTGTCTTTT
TRBV6-5	-	TRBD2	TRBJ2-7	CVSSYRLAREQYF	TGTGTCAGCAGTTATAGACTAGCGCGCGAGCAGTACTTC
TRBV7-9	few	-	TRBJ1-6	CASSPAVTGNSPLHF	TGTGCCAGCAGCCCAGCTGTGACGGGAAATTCACCCCTCCACTTT
TRBV11-3	-	-	TRBJ2-5	CTSSAGPQESQYF	TGTACCAGCAGCGCAGGCCCACAAGAGTCCCAGTACTTC
TRBV10-2	-	-	TRBJ2-7	CASSVRAGLYEQYF	TGCGCCAGCAGTGTCCGGGCAGGATTATACGAGCAGTACTTC
TRBV4-1	once	-	TRBJ1-4	CASNLVADQDEKLFF	TGCGCCAGCAACCTTGTCGCAGATCAGGATGAAAAACTGTTTTTT
TRBV5-1	-	-	TRBJ1-1	CANSKTAIGVNTEAFF	TGCGCCAACAGCAAGACAGCTATCGGCGTGAACACTGAAGCTTTCTTT
TRBV11-2	-	TRBD1	TRBJ1-2	CASSFDPGTGGGFTF	TGTGCCAGCAGCTTCGACCCCGGGACAGGGGGCGGCTTCACCTTC
TRBV28	few	TRBD2	TRBJ2-7	CASTPGGLAGGSAYEQYF	TGTGCCAGCACTCCCGGGGGACTAGCGGGAGGATCGGCCTACGAGCAGTACTTC
TRBV10-2	many	TRBD1	TRBJ1-1	CASSGQTGGEAFF	TGCGCCAGCAGTGGGCAGACAGGGGGCGAAGCTTTCTTT
TRBV24-1	many	-	TRBJ2-7	CATSARDNYEQYF	TGTGCCACCAGTGCTCGGGATAACTACGAGCAGTACTTC
TRBV28	-	TRBD2	TRBJ2-7	CTSRASGLAGWQYF	TGTACCAGCAGAGCCTCGGGACTAGCGGGATGGCAGTACTTC
TRBV28	-	-	TRBJ2-3	CASSSTLNSRPQYF	TGTGCCAGCAGCTCGACCCTAAATAGTCGGCCCCAGTATTTT
TRBV5-4	many	TRBD2	TRBJ2-4	CASSYAGDNKNIQYF	TGTGCCAGCAGCTATGCGGGAGACAACAAAAACATTCAGTACTTC
TRBV11-2	once	-	TRBJ2-4	CASSLDCWEHDIQYF	TGTGCCAGCAGCTTAGATTGTTGGGAGCACGACATTCAGTACTTC
TRBV11-2	-	TRBD2	TRBJ2-1	CTSSRILAGGPGDEQFF	TGTACCAGTAGCAGGATACTAGCGGGAGGGCCAGGGGATGAGCAGTTCTTC
TRBV18	-	-	TRBJ2-5	CASSPSRAGETQYF	TGTGCCAGCTCACCTTCACGGGCTGGGGAGACCCAGTACTTC
TRBV4-1	-	-	TRBJ2-7	CAGSFQAQGDSYEQYF	TGCGCCGGCAGCTTCCAGGCACAGGGCGATTCCTACGAGCAGTACTTC
TRBV12-3/TRBV12-4	-	-	TRBJ2-2	CASSLRLARGLRTGELFF	TGTGCCAGCAGTTTACGGCTGGCGAGAGGGCTTCGGACCGGGGAGCTGTTTTTT
TRBV28	-	-	TRBJ2-5	CASRKWESEIQYF	TGTGCCAGCAGGAAGTGGGAGTCGGAGATCCAGTACTTC